Listed here are 30 T cell receptor beta chains from one sample, sequenced in a study of identical twins. TCRdb ran MiXCR on the 5' RACE reads and lists one entry per CDR3 protein. This sample has a few hundred thousand distinct CDR3 sequences, with less than 9.5% found just once. These data were also filed under a second study, of yellow fever vaccine responses in identical twins.

What was sequenced was CD8+ T cells sorted from blood. The origin of the receptors is a woman under 30 in good health.

This clonotype was counted once. The rearrangement links TRBV28 to TRBJ2-7; 9 bases match TRBD1. The germline V gene has CDR1 MDHEN and CDR2 SYDVKM. CDR3 length: 14 amino acids. V lost 5 bases, J lost 6 bases, and 8 bases stayed unmatched. CDR3 sequence: CASSPDGTGIEQYF. The CDR3 region has the DNA TGTGCCAGCAGTCCCGACGGGACAGGGATCGAGCAGTACTTC.

This clonotype was counted between two and nine times. This chain links TRBV5-1 with TRBJ2-5, with a possible D match to TRBD2 (6 bases). The CDR3 loop spans 15 amino acids. CDR1 SGHRS and CDR2 YFSETQ come from the germline V gene. V lost 4 bases and J 5 bases, leaving 18 bases between the germline ends. The CDR3 DNA reads as TGCGCCAGCAGCCCGACCCTAGCGACTCGCGAGACCCAGTACTTC. Protein: CASSPTLATRETQYF.

This clonotype was counted a few times. V gene TRBV7-2 combines with J gene TRBJ2-3; 8 positions match TRBD2. In germline, CDR1 is SGHTA, CDR2 FQGNSA. The junction had 5 bases not matched to a gene; V was cut back by 6 bases and J by 0 bases. The length of the CDR3 is 15 residues. CDR3 coding DNA: TGTGCCAGCAGATTTAGCGGGACTAGCACAGATACGCAGTATTTT. Amino acids: CASRFSGTSTDTQYF.

This clonotype was seen only a few times. This sequence joins TRBV28 and TRBJ2-2; either TRBD1 or TRBD2 may fit D (6 bases each). Germline V lookup: CDR1 MDHEN, CDR2 SYDVKM. The CDR3 totals 17 residues. The ends were cut back, 4 bases at V and 7 bases at J, with 22 bases in the middle. The CDR3 loop is CASSSYPLGGAGGELFF. CDR3 nucleotide sequence: TGTGCCAGCAGTTCCTACCCCCTGGGGGGCGCGGGCGGGGAGCTGTTTTTT.

This clonotype came up many times. This rearrangement joins TRBV10-3 to TRBJ2-7; a possible D gene is TRBD2 (5 bases). The CDR3 sequence is 11 residues long. V lost 10 bases and J lost 3, with 10 bases in between. From germline, CDR1 is ENHRY and CDR2 SYGVKD. The CDR3 DNA sequence: TGTGCCAGCCTAGCAGGCTACGAGCAGTACTTC. Protein sequence: CASLAGYEQYF.

This clonotype was recorded at least ten times. V and J are TRBV4-1 and TRBJ2-2; no definite D call. V was pared by 3 bases and J by 1 base, with 9 bases between. Germline assignment: CDR1 MGHRA and CDR2 YSYEKL. The CDR3 totals 15 residues. As DNA, the CDR3 is TGCGCCAGCAGCCACATAGGCTGGAACACCGGGGAGCTGTTTTTT. Translating gives CASSHIGWNTGELFF.

The chain employs TRBV4-3 and TRBJ1-1; D gene unclear. Trimming pared 0 bases from V and 8 bases from J, leaving 13 bases between. The CDR3 is made up of 14 amino acids. Germline loops: CDR1 LGHNA, CDR2 YSLEER. The CDR3 DNA is TGCGCCAGCAGCCAAGATCGCGGAAACGGCGAAGCTTTCTTT. Protein product: CASSQDRGNGEAFF.

This chain connects TRBV15 to TRBJ2-4; perhaps TRBD2 as D (6 bases). The CDR3 loop spans 15 amino acids. Germline-derived CDR1 and CDR2 are LNHNV and YYDKDF (reference sequence). Trimming cost V 0 bases and J 5 bases, with 11 bases left between them. The CDR3 coding sequence is TGTGCCACCAGCAGAGATCGGGAGAGGGAAAACATTCAGTACTTC. Encoded protein: CATSRDRERENIQYF.

This clonotype was detected many times. The J gene is TRBJ2-7, the V gene TRBV6-5; 11 nucleotides agree with TRBD2. J gave up 3 bases and V 2 bases, and 6 bases lay outside the gene matches. The germline V gene has CDR1 MNHEY and CDR2 SVGAGI. The CDR3 runs 16 residues. CDR3 loop: CASSYTLAGGDYEQYF. In nucleotides, the CDR3 is TGTGCCAGCAGTTACACCCTAGCGGGGGGAGACTACGAGCAGTACTTC.

This clonotype occurred many times. This sequence joins TRBV9 and TRBJ2-1; no clear D gene. V lost 2 bases to trimming and J lost 8 bases, with 5 bases between them. The germline V gene encodes CDR1 SGDLS and CDR2 YYNGEE. The CDR3 extends over 11 amino acids. The CDR3 loop is CASSVLDEQFF. The CDR3 region has the DNA TGTGCCAGCAGCGTTCTGGATGAGCAGTTCTTC.

The chain recombines TRBV30 with TRBJ2-1; D is ambiguous. V gave up 5 bases and J gave up 3 bases, with 14 bases separating them. Germline values: CDR1 GTSNPN, CDR2 SVGIG (reference sequence). The CDR3 totals 14 residues. The CDR3 nucleotides read TGTGCCTGGTCCCCCGTCGGCCTCTACAATGAGCAGTTCTTC. Its protein is CAWSPVGLYNEQFF. The full variable domain, in which reference TRBV30 and TRBJ2-1 provide the parts outside the CDR3, is SQTIHQWPATLVQPVGSPLSLECTVEGTSNPNLYWYRQAAGRGLQLLFYSVGIGQISSEVPQNLSASRPQDRQFILSSKKLLLSDSGFYLCAWSPVGLYNEQFFGPGTRLTVL.

This clonotype was counted ten times or more. V usage is TRBV27 and J usage is TRBJ2-1; 8 nucleotides match TRBD1. V shed 5 bases, J shed 2 bases, and the junction held 8 bases outside the gene matches. Germline V CDR1 and CDR2: MNHEY, SMNVEV (reference sequence). This CDR3 comprises 16 residues. CDR3 bases: TGTGCCAGCAGTCAGGGGACAGGAGCCACCTACAATGAGCAGTTCTTC. Its protein product is CASSQGTGATYNEQFF.

This clonotype was counted at least ten times. The gene calls are TRBV10-3 and TRBJ2-2; D not resolved. This CDR3 spans 14 amino acids. V was clipped by 2 bases and J by 4 bases, with 8 bases between them. Germline lookup yields CDR1 ENHRY and CDR2 SYGVKD. For the CDR3, the DNA is TGTGCCATCAGTGAGCCATCCTCCACCGGGGAGCTGTTTTTT. Translating it yields CAISEPSSTGELFF.

This clonotype has a count of ten or more. This rearrangement joins TRBV7-9 to TRBJ2-7, with D possibly matching TRBD1 (6 bases). The CDR3 is made up of 12 amino acids. The germline gives CDR1 SEHNR, CDR2 FQNEAQ (reference sequence). Deletions cut 5 bases from V and 6 bases from J, with 11 bases between. The CDR3 loop reads CASSTDRTEQYF. CDR3 bases: TGTGCCAGCAGCACCGACAGGACCGAGCAGTACTTC.

CDR3 sequence: CASRDPLEQYF. CDR3 nucleotide sequence: TGTGCCAGCCGTGATCCGCTCGAGCAGTACTTC. The chain links TRBV7-2 to TRBJ2-7; no firm D call. Trimming shortened V by 8 bases and J by 6 bases, and 11 bases separated the two germline ends. CDR3 size: 11 residues. The germline gives CDR1 SGHTA, CDR2 FQGNSA.

In its sample, this clonotype was seen a few times. The chain couples TRBV20-1 to TRBJ2-7, with D perhaps TRBD2 (6 bases). Germline values: CDR1 DFQATT, CDR2 SNEGSKA (reference sequence). CDR3 length: 14 residues. V lost 7 bases and J lost 2, with 18 bases in between. CDR3 loop: CSGPGDLAPYEQYF. In DNA form, the CDR3 reads TGCAGTGGCCCGGGGGACTTGGCCCCCTACGAGCAGTACTTC.

This clonotype was found a few times. The rearrangement uses TRBV4-3 and TRBJ2-7, with unresolved D. The CDR3 sequence is 13 residues long. The germline V gene encodes CDR1 LGHNA and CDR2 YSLEER. V gave up 0 bases and J gave up 0 bases, with 3 bases separating them. CDR3 bases: TGCGCCAGCAGCCAAGATGTCTCCTACGAGCAGTACTTC. This codes for CASSQDVSYEQYF.

This chain joins TRBV7-9 and TRBJ1-1, with a weak D call TRBD1 (6 bases). The germline CDR1 and CDR2 sequences are SEHNR and FQNEAQ (reference sequence). The CDR3 runs 15 residues. Trimming pared 4 bases from V and 5 bases from J, leaving 17 bases between. CDR3: CASSSPQGRITEAFF. CDR3 in DNA: TGTGCCAGCAGCTCCCCGCAGGGGCGAATTACTGAAGCTTTCTTT.

This clonotype was counted between two and nine times. The chain carries TRBV28 and TRBJ1-2; D remains unclear. Germline V gene sequence: CDR1 MDHEN, CDR2 SYDVKM. CDR3 length: 14 residues. Trimming removed 5 bases from V and 3 bases from J, with 13 bases in between. CDR3 in amino acids: CASSPQLSDYGYTF. The CDR3 DNA sequence: TGTGCCAGCAGTCCCCAGCTGAGTGACTATGGCTACACCTTC.

Only a few counts were recorded for this clonotype. The genes are TRBV27 and TRBJ1-2, with a weak D call TRBD1 (5 bases). Trimming shortened V by 0 bases and J by 5 bases, and 13 bases separated the two germline ends. Germline V gene data show CDR1 as MNHEY and CDR2 as SMNVEV (reference sequence). CDR3 length equals 15 residues. In DNA form, the CDR3 reads TGTGCCAGCAGTTTATCTTACGGGGGTAAATATGGCTACACCTTC. This gives the protein CASSLSYGGKYGYTF.

The chain is built from TRBV27 and TRBJ2-7; D gene ambiguous. The ends were cut back, 9 bases at V and 3 bases at J, with 9 bases in the middle. CDR3 length: 11 amino acids. Per germline, CDR1 MNHEY and CDR2 SMNVEV (reference sequence). The chain's CDR3 is CARAPCYEQYF. For the CDR3, the DNA is TGTGCCAGGGCCCCATGCTACGAGCAGTACTTC.

The rearrangement uses TRBV6-2 or TRBV6-3 and TRBJ1-1; D uncertain. CDR1 is MNHEY, CDR2 SVGEGT, per germline. This CDR3 has 16 amino acids. The germline V and J ends were trimmed by 6 bases and 0 bases, with 17 bases remaining between them. The CDR3, as DNA: TGTGCCAGCAGCGCTCATCAGCTTTACCTGAACACTGAAGCTTTCTTT. This gives the protein CASSAHQLYLNTEAFF.

This clonotype was found many times. The V and J genes are TRBV6-5 and TRBJ1-5; possibly TRBD1 for D (5 bases). Germline V gene sequence: CDR1 MNHEY, CDR2 SVGAGI. This CDR3 region has 17 residues. V lost 0 bases and J 6 bases, leaving 18 bases between the germline ends. The CDR3 reads CASSYSNGPYDSQPQHF. The CDR3 coding sequence is TGTGCCAGCAGTTACTCGAATGGCCCCTACGACAGTCAGCCCCAGCATTTT.

This clonotype was observed a handful of times. V usage is TRBV6-5 and J usage is TRBJ2-7, with D tentatively TRBD1 (6 bases). The germline CDR1 and CDR2 sequences are MNHEY and SVGAGI. There are 15 residues in the CDR3. V lost 2 bases and J lost 3, with 14 bases in between. CDR3 sequence (DNA): TGTGCCAGCAGTTACCGCCAGGGGATCATCTACGAGCAGTACTTC. It yields the protein CASSYRQGIIYEQYF.

This clonotype has at least ten counts. The chain combines TRBV6-1 with TRBJ2-7; 7 bases agree with TRBD1. CDR1 and CDR2 from the germline V gene are MNHNS and SASEGT. Germline trimming cut 6 bases from V and 5 bases from J; bases unmatched to any gene: 10. The CDR3 covers 14 residues. The CDR3 here is CASRNYRGEDEQYF. The CDR3 DNA reads TGTGCCAGCAGAAACTACAGGGGAGAAGACGAGCAGTACTTC.

V usage is TRBV3-1 and J usage is TRBJ2-1; a possible D gene is TRBD2 (6 bases). Germline lookup yields CDR1 LGHDT and CDR2 YNNKEL (reference sequence). The CDR3 runs 14 residues. Trimming removed 4 bases at V and 8 bases at J, with 15 bases between. CDR3 nucleotide sequence: TGTGCCAGCAGCCTTGCCGGACTAAGCCATGAGCAGTTCTTC. Translating it yields CASSLAGLSHEQFF.

This clonotype was observed a few times. V is TRBV5-1 and J is TRBJ2-7; the match to TRBD2 covers 7 bases. This CDR3 spans 15 amino acids. Trimming at V came to 3 bases and at J to 4 bases, leaving 10 bases not matched to a gene. Germline lookup yields CDR1 SGHRS and CDR2 YFSETQ. CDR3 region: CASSYRQGRGYEQYF. DNA for the CDR3: TGCGCCAGCAGCTATCGACAAGGGAGGGGTTACGAGCAGTACTTC.

This clonotype was observed a few times. The chain is built from TRBV20-1 and TRBJ2-7; 8 bases map to TRBD2. The CDR3 sequence is 14 residues long. From germline, CDR1 is DFQATT and CDR2 SNEGSKA (reference sequence). Trimming at V came to 3 bases and at J to 3 bases, leaving 7 bases not matched to a gene. In nucleotides, the CDR3 is TGCAGTGCTAGCTCGGGCGGGGGGATCTACGAGCAGTACTTC. This gives the protein CSASSGGGIYEQYF.

This clonotype was counted many times. V is TRBV4-3 and J is TRBJ2-1; TRBD2 aligns across 11 bases. The CDR3 runs to 16 residues. Losses at the gene ends were 0 bases for V and 8 bases for J; bases not matched to a gene: 6. Germline CDR1 LGHNA, CDR2 YSLEER. The CDR3 nucleotides read TGCGCCAGCAGCCAAGATCGACTAGCGGGAAGGGATGAGCAGTTCTTC. Translated, it gives CASSQDRLAGRDEQFF.

The sample holds many counts of this clonotype. The chain couples TRBV5-1 to TRBJ2-3; D gene unclear. CDR3 size: 13 residues. Germline loops: CDR1 SGHRS, CDR2 YFSETQ. V dropped 4 bases and J dropped 4 bases, with 10 bases sitting between them. CDR3 coding DNA: TGCGCCAGCAGCGGTGAATCGTCAGATACGCAGTATTTT. The encoded protein is CASSGESSDTQYF.